This T cell receptor (beta chain) was recovered during a study of cytomegalovirus exposure and HLA in healthy donors. Vbeta (60) and Jbeta (13) primers were used in the PCR. TCRdb's copy holds only in-frame clones and misses some; the assay was immunoSEQ multiplex PCR. The sample consists of 100,000 or so clones, more than 75% of them appearing once. This clone was detected a few times. The material sequenced was PBMCs. The receptor was derived from a man under 40 in good health and CMV-seropositive.

CDR3 nucleotides: TGTGCCAGCAGCCCGGGGTTCTCAGGGGTGTTGTTCTTC. It yields the protein CASSPGFSGVLFF. The gene calls are TRBV4-2 and TRBJ2-1, with a weak D call TRBD1 (6 bases). Trimming removed 4 bases at V and 15 bases at J, with 19 bases between. This CDR3 is 13 amino acids long. Germline V gene lookup returns CDR1 LGHNA and CDR2 YNFKEQ.